This T cell receptor beta chain was recovered during a study of shared clonotypes between healthy human individuals. The healthy adult donors were HIV-negative and reported no recent acute infections or vaccinations. Assay used: immunoSEQ multiplex PCR; TCRdb lists only in-frame clones, some missing. The sample has around 700,000 clones, about two thirds seen once. The CDR3 covers 14 residues. The V gene end was trimmed by 5 bases and the J gene end by 7 bases; junction bases not matched to a gene: 6. Germline V gives CDR1 LNHDA, CDR2 SQIVND (reference sequence). The sequence was collected from a woman in her twenties or thirties in good health. The sequencing sample was made of memory CD4+ T cells sorted from blood. The sample's subset: CD45RA-negative fraction. This chain uses TRBV19 with TRBJ1-5; TRBD1 matches at 9 bases. Here the CDR3 DNA reads TGTGCCAGTAGTGGATCGACAGGGGGACAGCCCCAGCATTTT. Translation: CASSGSTGGQPQHF.